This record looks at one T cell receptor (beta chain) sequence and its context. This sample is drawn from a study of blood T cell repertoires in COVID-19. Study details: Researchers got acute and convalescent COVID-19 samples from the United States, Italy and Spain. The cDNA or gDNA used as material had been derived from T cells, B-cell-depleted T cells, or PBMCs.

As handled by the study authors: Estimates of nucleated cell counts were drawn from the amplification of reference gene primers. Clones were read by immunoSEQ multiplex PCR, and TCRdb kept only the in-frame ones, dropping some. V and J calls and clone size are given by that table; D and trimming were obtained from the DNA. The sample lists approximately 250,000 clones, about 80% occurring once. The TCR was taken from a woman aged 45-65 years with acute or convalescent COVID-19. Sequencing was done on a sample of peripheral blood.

Here the CDR3 reads CASSRDSTTDTQYF. The CDR3 region has the DNA TGTGCCAGCAGTCGCGACAGTACCACAGATACGCAGTATTTT. The genes are TRBV7-9 and TRBJ2-3; a weak D match, TRBD1 (5 bases). Germline V CDR1 and CDR2: SEHNR, FQNEAQ (reference sequence). The CDR3 runs to 14 residues. Trimming cost V 6 bases and J 2 bases, with 12 bases left between them.